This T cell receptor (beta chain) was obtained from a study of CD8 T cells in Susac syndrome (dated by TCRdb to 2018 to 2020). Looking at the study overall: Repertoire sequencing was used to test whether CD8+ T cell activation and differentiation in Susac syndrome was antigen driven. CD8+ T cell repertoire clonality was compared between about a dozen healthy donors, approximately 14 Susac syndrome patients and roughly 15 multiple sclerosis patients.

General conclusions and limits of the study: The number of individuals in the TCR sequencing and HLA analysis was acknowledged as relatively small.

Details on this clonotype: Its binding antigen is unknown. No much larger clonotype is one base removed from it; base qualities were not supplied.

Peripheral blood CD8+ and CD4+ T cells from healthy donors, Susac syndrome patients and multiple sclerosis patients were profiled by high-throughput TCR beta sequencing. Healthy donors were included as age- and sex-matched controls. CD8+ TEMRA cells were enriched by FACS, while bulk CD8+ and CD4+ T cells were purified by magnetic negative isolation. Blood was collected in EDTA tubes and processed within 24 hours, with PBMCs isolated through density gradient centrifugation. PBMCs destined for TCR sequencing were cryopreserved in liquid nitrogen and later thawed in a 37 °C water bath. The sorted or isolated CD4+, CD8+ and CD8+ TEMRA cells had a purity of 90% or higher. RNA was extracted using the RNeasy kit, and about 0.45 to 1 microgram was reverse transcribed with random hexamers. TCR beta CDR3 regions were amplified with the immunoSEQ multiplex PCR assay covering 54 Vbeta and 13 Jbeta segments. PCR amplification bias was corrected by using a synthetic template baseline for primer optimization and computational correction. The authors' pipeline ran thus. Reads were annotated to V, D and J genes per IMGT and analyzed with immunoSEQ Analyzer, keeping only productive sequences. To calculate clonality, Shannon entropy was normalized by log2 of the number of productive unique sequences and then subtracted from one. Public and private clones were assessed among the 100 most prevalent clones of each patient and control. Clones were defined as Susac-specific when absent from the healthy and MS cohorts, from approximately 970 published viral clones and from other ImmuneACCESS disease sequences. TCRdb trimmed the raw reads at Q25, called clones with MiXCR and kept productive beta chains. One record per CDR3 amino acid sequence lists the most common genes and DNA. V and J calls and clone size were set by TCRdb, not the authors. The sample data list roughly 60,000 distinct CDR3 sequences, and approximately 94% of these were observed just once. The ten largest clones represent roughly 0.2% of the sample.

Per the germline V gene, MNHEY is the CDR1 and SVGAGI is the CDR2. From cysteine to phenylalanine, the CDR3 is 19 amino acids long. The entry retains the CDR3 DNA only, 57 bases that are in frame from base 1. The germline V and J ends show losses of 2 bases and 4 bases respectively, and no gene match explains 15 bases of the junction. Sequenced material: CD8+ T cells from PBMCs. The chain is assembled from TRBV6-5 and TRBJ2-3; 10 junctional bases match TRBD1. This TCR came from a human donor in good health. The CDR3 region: CASSYTGTGAPSPPDTQYF. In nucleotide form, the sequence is TGTGCCAGCAGTTACACCGGGACAGGGGCCCCTTCCCCCCCAGATACGCAGTATTTT.